This T cell receptor beta chain was captured in a study of CD8+CD57+ T cells in acquired aplastic anemia. Study at large: Sorted CD4+ plus CD8+ cells gave DNA averaging around 3.2 ug.

Genomic DNA constituted the template upon which TCR beta VDJ and CDR3 profiling was performed. TCRdb reprocessed the reads with MiXCR, giving one entry per CDR3 protein. The table includes around 430,000 distinct CDR3 sequences, over 25% detected once. Ten or more counts support this clonotype. Its antigen is undetermined. Study-level results: A significant difference in CD8+ Simpson's diversity between patients and controls was not found. Approximately 30 CD8+ CDR3 sequences were shared between patients and controls.

The CDR3 is made up of 13 amino acids. V dropped 3 bases and J dropped 5 bases, with 10 bases sitting between them. The germline V gene has CDR1 LNHDA and CDR2 SQIVND (reference sequence). Patients chosen for sequencing had CD8+CD57+ cells that had expanded, as shown by flow cytometry. Severe acquired aplastic anemia affected all patients. The sequence was obtained from a human donor with aplastic anemia. The chain combines TRBV19 with TRBJ1-1; D is ambiguous. Sequenced material: sorted CD4+, CD8+, or CD8+CD57+ T cells (not recorded which) from PBMCs. In DNA, the CDR3 is TGTGCCAGTAGTATCGGTGCGCATACTGAAGCTTTCTTT. This translates into CASSIGAHTEAFF.